A single sample is the source of the 16 T cell receptor beta chains below, sequenced in a study of beta chain features in type 1 diabetes. Notes on the study in general: Researchers report that Type 1 diabetes patients had moderately but significantly shorter TCRB CDR3s across all four CD4+ subsets.

Their target antigens are unknown. Isolated RNA was reverse transcribed in full, so expressed TCRB transcripts were sequenced. Using immunoSEQ multiplex PCR, the repertoire was profiled, and TCRdb retains in-frame clones only, with some absent. The sample includes under 300,000 clones, over 11% seen only once; the top ten take approximately 0.018%. The sequenced sample was naive CD4+ T cells from blood. The receptors stem from a man aged 30 to 45 with type 1 diabetes.

J is TRBJ2-2 and V is TRBV2; 7 bases fit TRBD2. The CDR3 loop spans 14 amino acids. Looked up from germline, CDR1 is SNHLY and CDR2 is FYNNEI. The V gene end was trimmed by 4 bases and the J gene end by 3 bases; junction bases not matched to a gene: 2. The chain's CDR3 is CASSVTSDTGELFF. CDR3 in DNA: TGTGCCAGCAGTGTAACTAGCGACACCGGGGAGCTGTTTTTT.

The chain joins TRBV5-1 to TRBJ2-7; 9 bases are shared with TRBD1. Germline V CDR1 and CDR2: SGHRS, YFSETQ. The V segment lost 7 bases and the J segment 3 bases; nucleotides outside the gene matches: 5. The CDR3 covers 13 residues. This CDR3 reads CASGPTGGYEQYF. In DNA, the CDR3 is TGCGCCAGCGGACCGACAGGGGGCTACGAGCAGTACTTC.

This clone was detected only a few times. The chain carries TRBV19 and TRBJ2-1, with 7 bases matching TRBD1. Germline V CDR1 and CDR2: LNHDA, SQIVND (reference sequence). This CDR3 spans 13 amino acids. With V trimmed by 6 bases and J by 5 bases, 4 bases remained unmatched. The CDR3, as DNA: TGTGCCAGTAGACCCGGGACAGACAATGAGCAGTTCTTC. Amino acid sequence: CASRPGTDNEQFF.

This clone was found a few times. The rearrangement joins TRBV30 to TRBJ1-2; maybe TRBD1 (6 bases). Germline CDR1 reads GTSNPN; CDR2 reads SVGIG (reference sequence). The germline V and J ends were trimmed by 1 base and 4 bases, with 7 bases remaining between them. This CDR3 is 12 amino acids long. In nucleotides, the CDR3 is TGTGCCTGGAGTGCGACAGGCTATGGCTACACCTTC. This gives the protein CAWSATGYGYTF.

The chain links TRBV30 to TRBJ2-4, with a weak D call TRBD2 (5 bases). The CDR3 totals 12 residues. Germline V lookup: CDR1 GTSNPN, CDR2 SVGIG (reference sequence). The germline V and J ends were trimmed by 0 bases and 10 bases, with 10 bases remaining between them. The CDR3 protein is CAWSVSGEIQYF. The CDR3 region has the DNA TGTGCCTGGAGTGTTTCCGGGGAAATTCAGTACTTC.

The chain joins TRBV5-1 to TRBJ2-5; 13 bases align to TRBD2. With V trimmed by 4 bases and J by 5 bases, 5 bases remained unmatched. CDR1 and CDR2 from the germline V gene are SGHRS and YFSETQ. The CDR3 extends over 15 amino acids. CDR3 sequence reads: CASSPGLAGWETQYF. The CDR3 DNA reads TGCGCCAGCAGCCCGGGACTAGCGGGATGGGAGACCCAGTACTTC.

Only a few counts were recorded for this clone. This chain connects TRBV18 to TRBJ2-7, with 10 positions matching TRBD2. CDR3 size: 14 residues. Germline V gene data show CDR1 as KGHSH and CDR2 as LQKENI. V lost 6 bases and J lost 0; bases outside the gene matches: 2. The CDR3 reads CASSVAGGSYEQYF. For the CDR3, the DNA is TGTGCCAGCTCTGTAGCGGGGGGCTCCTACGAGCAGTACTTC.

The rearrangement uses TRBV7-2 and TRBJ2-2; D might be TRBD1 (6 bases). The CDR3 runs 14 residues. Trimming cost V 2 bases and J 6 bases, with 10 bases left between them. CDR1 and CDR2 (germline): SGHTA, FQGNSA. The CDR3 loop is CASSLYRTAGELFF. The CDR3 nucleotides are TGTGCCAGCAGCTTATATCGGACAGCCGGGGAGCTGTTTTTT.

The chain is built from TRBV5-6 and TRBJ1-5; unclear D gene. Germline CDR1 is SGHDT and CDR2 is YYEEEE. The CDR3 is 13 residues long. Trimming removed 4 bases from V and 6 bases from J, with 11 bases in between. In nucleotides, the CDR3 is TGTGCCAGCAGCGGCGGGTGGTCTCAGCCCCAGCATTTT. The encoded protein is CASSGGWSQPQHF. Looking up the rest from reference TRBV5-6 and TRBJ1-5 gives the full variable domain: DAGVTQSPTHLIKTRGQQVTLRCSPKSGHDTVSWYQQALGQGPQFIFQYYEEEERQRGNFPDRFSGHQFPNYSSELNVNALLLGDSALYLCASSGGWSQPQHFGDGTRLSIL.

This clone was counted between two and nine times. The chain couples TRBV30 to TRBJ1-2, with TRBD1 matching over 9 bases. V lost 3 bases, J lost 6 bases, and 8 bases stayed unmatched. Germline V gene sequence: CDR1 GTSNPN, CDR2 SVGIG (reference sequence). This CDR3 spans 14 amino acids. Written as DNA, the CDR3 is TGTGCCTGGAGACCCCGGGACAGGGTGCATGGCTACACCTTC. This codes for CAWRPRDRVHGYTF.

V usage is TRBV11-2 and J usage is TRBJ2-5; D is possibly TRBD2 (5 bases). V lost 1 base to trimming and J lost 5 bases, with 17 bases between them. This CDR3 is built from 16 residues. The germline CDR1 and CDR2 sequences are SGHAT and FQNNGV. The CDR3 loop is CASSLVSFGVGETQYF. The CDR3, as DNA: TGTGCCAGCAGCTTAGTTTCTTTCGGGGTGGGGGAGACCCAGTACTTC.

The V and J genes are TRBV9 and TRBJ1-4; 7 bases map to TRBD1. Germline V gene data show CDR1 as SGDLS and CDR2 as YYNGEE. The CDR3 contains 15 residues. Trimming at V came to 2 bases and at J to 5 bases, leaving 6 bases not matched to a gene. CDR3 amino acids: CASSVTAGGNEKLFF. The CDR3, as DNA: TGTGCCAGCAGCGTCACCGCAGGGGGGAATGAAAAACTGTTTTTT.

This clone was counted between two and nine times. Here the CDR3 DNA reads TGTGCCAGTAGTAGGGGGACAGTGGCGAACACCGGGGAGCTGTTTTTT. Protein: CASSRGTVANTGELFF. This sequence joins TRBV19 and TRBJ2-2; 7 positions match TRBD1. The CDR3 is made up of 16 amino acids. Trimming cost V 4 bases and J 0 bases; bases outside gene matches: 5. CDR1 is LNHDA and CDR2 is SQIVND in the germline V gene (reference sequence).

The chain combines TRBV2 with TRBJ1-5; 8 positions agree with TRBD1. Unmatched junction bases numbered 5, after V lost 4 bases and J lost 6 bases. The CDR3 has 14 amino acids. Germline CDR1 is SNHLY and CDR2 is FYNNEI. The CDR3 DNA sequence: TGTGCCAGCAGTGCGGACAGGGCTGGTCAGCCCCAGCATTTT. Protein product: CASSADRAGQPQHF.

The J gene is TRBJ1-4, the V gene TRBV18; no firm D call. CDR3 length equals 14 residues. The V and J ends lost 6 bases and 8 bases respectively, with 16 bases between them. Per the germline V gene, CDR1 is KGHSH and CDR2 is LQKENI. CDR3 protein: CASSPLAVREKLFF. CDR3 nucleotide sequence: TGTGCCAGCTCCCCCCTTGCGGTGCGAGAAAAACTGTTTTTT.

The rearrangement uses TRBV7-9 and TRBJ2-3, with 9 bases identical to TRBD2. Germline V gene data show CDR1 as SEHNR and CDR2 as FQNEAQ (reference sequence). V shed 2 bases and J 5 bases; nucleotides not matched to a gene: 5. CDR3 size: 15 residues. The CDR3 protein is CASSLMAGGGDTQYF. Written as DNA, the CDR3 is TGTGCCAGCAGCTTAATGGCGGGAGGGGGAGATACGCAGTATTTT.